This T cell receptor beta chain was retrieved from a study of T cell repertoires in cytomegalovirus infection. Study details: CMV epitopes in the study were HLA-C-restricted (recently identified) and HLA-B-restricted (well studied). Public signatures in TCR beta pointed to CMV infection and matching HLA type.

In its sample, this clonotype was seen many times. The antigen remains unidentified. V dropped 1 base and J dropped 2 bases, with 12 bases sitting between them. CDR3 length: 15 residues. Germline CDR1 SGHTA, CDR2 FQGNSA. From the reads, TCRdb called clonotypes with MiXCR, one entry per CDR3 protein. This sample has around 340,000 distinct CDR3 sequences, with roughly 29% found just once. The chain links TRBV7-2 to TRBJ2-7, with D hard to call. This receptor was identified in a human donor in good health (CMV status not recorded). Some clones in this sample may be carry-over from other donors' samples. Sequenced material: cultured PBMCs, taken from culture after CMV antigen stimulation. In DNA form, the CDR3 reads TGTGCCAGCAGCTTAGGTTCAACAGATACCTACGAGCAGTACTTC. Amino acids: CASSLGSTDTYEQYF.